A selection of T cell receptor beta chains follows, all from one sample in a study of CD8 T cells in ankylosing spondylitis. TCRdb redid the calling of the 5' RACE reads with MiXCR, one entry per CDR3 protein. The data contain 130,000 or so distinct CDR3 sequences, 7% of them singletons. The sample consisted of blood, either unsorted or a sorted T cell fraction (not recorded which). The receptors were gathered from a male donor with ankylosing spondylitis or in good health (not recorded which). Both conserved end residues are part of each CDR3. D genes are given only for firm matches. Expanded clones get a size class; other rows say once, few or many, or leave the size out.

V gene,J gene,clone size,D gene,CDR3 protein
TRBV5-1,TRBJ2-7,few,TRBD2,CASSGRTSGSVEQYF
TRBV18,TRBJ2-3,few,.,CASSAASTDTQYF
TRBV5-1,TRBJ2-7,many,.,CASSLRIEEQYF
TRBV5-1,TRBJ2-2,many,TRBD2,CASSFPQRGNTGELFF
TRBV6-4,TRBJ2-1,many,TRBD2,CASSDGLAGDNEQFF
TRBV9,TRBJ1-2,many,TRBD1,CASSVATVGQGVDGYTF
TRBV9,TRBJ2-7,.,.,CASSPAPADYEQYF
TRBV5-1,TRBJ2-6,many,.,CASSSDNSGANVLTF
TRBV7-2,TRBJ2-5,many,TRBD1,CASRDPLTGPETQYF
TRBV10-3,TRBJ2-5,many,TRBD1,CAISEPGTDQETQYF
TRBV6-1,TRBJ2-3,many,TRBD2,CASSLSGGAGDTQYF
TRBV20-1,TRBJ2-1,many,.,CSALYNEQFF
TRBV5-1,TRBJ1-2,many,TRBD1,CASSLGDSKVSLGYTF
TRBV20-1,TRBJ2-5,many,TRBD2,CRGTSGDQETQYF
TRBV9,TRBJ2-1,many,.,CASSAVGGSYNEQFF
TRBV5-5,TRBJ1-5,many,TRBD1,CASRPGQGWNQPQHF
TRBV27,TRBJ2-7,many,.,CASSLLYSDDEQYF
TRBV18,TRBJ2-6,few,TRBD1,CASSRLSYRGAPGANVLTF
TRBV5-1,TRBJ2-1,many,TRBD2,CASSLRGLAVGDEQFF
TRBV30,TRBJ2-7,many,TRBD2,CAWNSPSGSLSYEQYF
TRBV12-3/TRBV12-4,TRBJ2-1,many,.,CASSLGDSSYNEQFF
TRBV7-2,TRBJ2-2,many,.,CASSTTVANTGELFF
TRBV7-2,TRBJ2-1,many,TRBD2,CASIRLAGGAYNEQFF
TRBV5-1,TRBJ1-1,few,.,CASQRKSDTEAFF
TRBV28,TRBJ2-3,many,TRBD1,CASKRQGARADTQYF
TRBV5-1,TRBJ1-1,.,.,CASSLGPEKNTEAFF
TRBV12-3/TRBV12-4,TRBJ1-2,many,.,CASSLRDVANYGYTF
TRBV29-1,TRBJ2-3,many,.,CSEKRPESTDTQYF
TRBV5-8,TRBJ2-3,many,.,CASSHLRENTDTQYF